This T cell receptor (beta chain) was found in a study of blood T cell repertoires in COVID-19. This clone came up once. Study processing details: Cell counts per sample came from amplifying reference gene primers. TCRdb's table, derived via immunoSEQ multiplex PCR, lists solely in-frame clones and lacks some. Clone size and the V and J calls come from that table; the DNA yielded D and trimming. Here the sample spans tens of thousands of clones, roughly 80% being singletons. The source is a human donor in a cohort sampled during active COVID-19. The specimen sequenced was peripheral blood.

CDR3 sequence reads: CASSYSQGGEKLFF. The CDR3 DNA reads as TGTGCCAGCAGTTACAGCCAGGGTGGTGAAAAACTGTTTTTT. V is TRBV6-5 and J is TRBJ1-4; D is perhaps TRBD1 (5 bases). CDR1 is MNHEY, CDR2 SVGAGI, per germline. The CDR3 sequence is 14 residues long. V lost 2 bases and J lost 7, with 11 bases in between.